This T cell receptor beta chain appears in the sequencing data of a study of monozygotic twins with inflammatory bowel disease. Study results and caveats: Whereas healthy co-twins had higher TCRbeta diversity (inverse Simpson), IBD patients had lower diversity. The authors note that differing immunosuppressive treatments may have added variability to patient repertoires.

Staff drew an approximately 2.5 ml blood sample from each donor. A note on this clonotype: Its antigen is unidentified.

This CDR3 is built from 13 residues. Germline CDR1 is DFQATT and CDR2 is SNEGSKA (reference sequence). Addition of UMIs with a 6-nucleotide sample barcode was achieved by template switching. With the 5' RACE reads reprocessed, TCRdb shows one record per CDR3 protein and no DNA. Its table lists over 350,000 distinct CDR3 sequences. The sequencing input was blood. The chain has TRBV20-1 and TRBJ1-4; TCRdb gives TRBD1 as the D gene, but with no DNA this cannot be confirmed. The TCR originated in a human donor with ulcerative colitis or Crohn's disease, or a healthy co-twin of an affected twin (not recorded which). This chain's CDR3 is CSATDRVDEKLFF.